Listed below are T cell receptor beta chains from one sample, sequenced in a study. TCRdb itself ran the 5' RACE reads through MiXCR, one entry per CDR3 protein. This table holds about 32,000 distinct CDR3 sequences, over 20% found once. Material for sequencing was tumor-infiltrating Tregs sorted from the breast tumor. The receptors derive from a female donor with breast cancer. The CDR3 runs from the conserved cysteine through the conserved F or W.

j_gene,v_gene,CDR3aa
TRBJ2-6,TRBV20-1,CSARSKGSGANVLTF
TRBJ1-1,TRBV5-6,CASSLMGGPMEAFF
TRBJ2-1,TRBV7-7,CASSLPRIIRPGEQFF
TRBJ2-2,TRBV12-3/TRBV12-4,CASSRTGGRNTGELFF
TRBJ2-1,TRBV9,CASSPRPLLGGGDYNEQFF
TRBJ2-7,TRBV20-1,CSASGQGHSYEQYF
TRBJ1-1,TRBV7-3,CASSHDGRTEAFF
TRBJ2-1,TRBV6-2/TRBV6-3,CASSPALAGVNEQFF
TRBJ2-1,TRBV7-3,CASSASGGKEQFF
TRBJ1-1,TRBV6-1,CATIRDRGNTEAFF
TRBJ1-5,TRBV30,CAWSLNSQSWQPQHF
TRBJ2-1,TRBV19,CASSMRSGSSYNEQFF
TRBJ2-1,TRBV7-6,CASSLRRGSSYNEQFF
TRBJ2-1,TRBV7-3,CASSPQGWLAGVHEQFF
TRBJ1-1,TRBV13,CASSPRQGEEAFF
TRBJ1-2,TRBV6-1,CASSLDRIYGYTF
TRBJ1-6,TRBV20-1,CSARDSQGGQANSPLHF
TRBJ2-7,TRBV6-5,CASSYSGTGTYEQYF
TRBJ2-7,TRBV11-2,CASSSLTPPTSGSPYEQYF
TRBJ2-3,TRBV4-1,CASSQAGGGTDTQYF
TRBJ1-2,TRBV10-3,CAISEDGDYGYTF
TRBJ1-5,TRBV29-1,CSVGWTEGQPQHF
TRBJ1-1,TRBV10-2,CASRAGTPNTEAFF
TRBJ2-1,TRBV9,CASSSLAGEPYNEQFF
TRBJ2-4,TRBV12-3/TRBV12-4,CASSFTGIAKNIQYF
TRBJ2-5,TRBV6-5,CASSRDRKETQYF
TRBJ2-1,TRBV12-3/TRBV12-4,CASSRHGRNNEQFF
TRBJ1-4,TRBV7-9,CAGSLEGAIANEKLFF
TRBJ1-1,TRBV6-2/TRBV6-3,CASIRGIEAFF
TRBJ1-3,TRBV18,CASSRTGTAAPGNTIYF
TRBJ2-1,TRBV27,CASSRIAGPSYNEQFF
TRBJ2-1,TRBV5-1,CAGSLLLAGGGYNEQFF
TRBJ2-1,TRBV5-1,CASSALPGLAGGDEQLF
TRBJ2-3,TRBV7-6,CASSLGGGADTQYF
TRBJ1-5,TRBV4-1,CASSPPGYQPQHF
TRBJ1-4,TRBV6-1,CASSEGLVATNEKLFF
TRBJ2-7,TRBV6-5,CASSRAREGREQYF
TRBJ2-1,TRBV6-5,CASSPPGTRVYNEQFF
TRBJ2-1,TRBV6-5,CASSYGAYNEQFF
TRBJ1-5,TRBV20-1,CSARDPVGGGDSNQPQHF
TRBJ1-5,TRBV9,CASSETGGSNQPQHF
TRBJ1-2,TRBV2,CASSEMETGGLNYGYTF
TRBJ2-7,TRBV9,CASSDGTGAYEQYF
TRBJ2-1,TRBV7-9,CASSRLDEQFF
TRBJ1-5,TRBV6-1,CASRPQTAGHGNQPQHF
TRBJ2-7,TRBV6-6,CASSFSAGNYEQYF
TRBJ2-5,TRBV5-1,CASTKYDGRGETQYF
TRBJ1-1,TRBV6-5,CASSYRGRNTEAFF
TRBJ1-5,TRBV6-1,CASSDRGHQPQHF
TRBJ1-2,TRBV19,CASSRTGIYYGYTF
TRBJ1-6,TRBV24-1,CATRVTENSPIHF
TRBJ1-1,TRBV6-1,CASSEVSTGNTEAFF
TRBJ2-3,TRBV29-1,CSVSRGDTQYF
TRBJ1-6,TRBV19,CASSPRRSPSPLHF